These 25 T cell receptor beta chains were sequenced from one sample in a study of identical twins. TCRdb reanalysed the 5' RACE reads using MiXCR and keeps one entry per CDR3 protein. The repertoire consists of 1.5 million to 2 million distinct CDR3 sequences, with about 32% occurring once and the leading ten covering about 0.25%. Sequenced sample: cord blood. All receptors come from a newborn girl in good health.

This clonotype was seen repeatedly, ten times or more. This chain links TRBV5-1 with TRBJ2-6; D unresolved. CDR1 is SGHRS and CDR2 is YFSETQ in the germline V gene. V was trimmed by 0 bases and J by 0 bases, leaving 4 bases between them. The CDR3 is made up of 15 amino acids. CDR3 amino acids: CASSLDSSGANVLTF. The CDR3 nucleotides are TGCGCCAGCAGCTTGGACAGCTCTGGGGCCAACGTCCTGACTTTC.

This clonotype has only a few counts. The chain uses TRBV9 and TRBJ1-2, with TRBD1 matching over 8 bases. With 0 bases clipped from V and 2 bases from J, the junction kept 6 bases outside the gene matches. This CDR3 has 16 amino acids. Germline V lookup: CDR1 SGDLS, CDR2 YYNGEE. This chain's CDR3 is CASSVAGQGLNYGYTF. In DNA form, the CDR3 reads TGTGCCAGCAGCGTAGCAGGACAGGGATTAAACTATGGCTACACCTTC.

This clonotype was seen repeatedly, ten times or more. The CDR3 nucleotides read TGTGCCAGCAGTTTCAGGATAGCGGGCACAGATACGCAGTATTTT. It yields the protein CASSFRIAGTDTQYF. V gene TRBV27 combines with J gene TRBJ2-3; possibly TRBD2 for D (6 bases). Germline lookup yields CDR1 MNHEY and CDR2 SMNVEV (reference sequence). The CDR3 extends over 15 amino acids. Trimming removed 3 bases from V and 1 base from J, with 11 bases in between.

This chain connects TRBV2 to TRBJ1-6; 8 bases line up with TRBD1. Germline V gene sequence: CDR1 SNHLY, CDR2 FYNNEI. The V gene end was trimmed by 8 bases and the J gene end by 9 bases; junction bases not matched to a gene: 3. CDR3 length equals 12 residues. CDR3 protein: CASCQGASPLHF. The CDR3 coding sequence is TGTGCCAGCTGTCAGGGGGCTTCACCCCTCCACTTT.

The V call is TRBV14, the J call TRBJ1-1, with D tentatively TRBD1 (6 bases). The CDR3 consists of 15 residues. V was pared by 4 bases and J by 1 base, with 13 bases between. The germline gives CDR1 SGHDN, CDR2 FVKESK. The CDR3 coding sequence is TGTGCCAGCAGCCCGTTGGGGGCGGGGAACACTGAAGCTTTCTTT. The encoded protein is CASSPLGAGNTEAFF.

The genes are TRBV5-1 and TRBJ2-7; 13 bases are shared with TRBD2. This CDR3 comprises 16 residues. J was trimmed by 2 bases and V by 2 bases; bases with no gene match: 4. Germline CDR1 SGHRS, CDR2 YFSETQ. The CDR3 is CASSFGLAGETYEQYF. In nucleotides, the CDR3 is TGCGCCAGCAGCTTCGGACTAGCGGGAGAGACCTACGAGCAGTACTTC.

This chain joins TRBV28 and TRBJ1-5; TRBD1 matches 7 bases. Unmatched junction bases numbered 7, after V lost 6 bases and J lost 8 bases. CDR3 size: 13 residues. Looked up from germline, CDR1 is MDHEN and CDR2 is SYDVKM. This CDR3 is CASRTYRGKPQHF. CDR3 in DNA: TGTGCCAGCAGAACCTACAGGGGAAAGCCCCAGCATTTT.

The CDR3 sequence: CSVSGGMINTEAFF. CDR3 sequence (DNA): TGCAGCGTGAGCGGAGGTATGATAAACACTGAAGCTTTCTTT. The rearrangement links TRBV29-1 to TRBJ1-1; unclear D gene. Germline CDR1 reads SQVTM; CDR2 reads ANQGSEA. The CDR3 covers 14 residues. V lost 6 bases and J 2 bases, leaving 16 bases between the germline ends.

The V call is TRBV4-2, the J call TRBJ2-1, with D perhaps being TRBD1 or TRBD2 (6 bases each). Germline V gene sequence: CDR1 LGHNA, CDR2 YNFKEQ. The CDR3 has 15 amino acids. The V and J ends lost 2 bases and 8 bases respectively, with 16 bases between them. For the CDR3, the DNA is TGTGCCAGCAGCCAACCCGGGGGCCGTCTGGATGAGCAGTTCTTC. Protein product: CASSQPGGRLDEQFF.

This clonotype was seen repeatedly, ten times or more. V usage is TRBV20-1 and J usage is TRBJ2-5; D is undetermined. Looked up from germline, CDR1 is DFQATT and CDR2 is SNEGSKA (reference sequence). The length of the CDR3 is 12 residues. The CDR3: CSARLVQETQYF. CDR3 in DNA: TGCAGCGCCAGATTGGTCCAAGAGACCCAGTACTTC.

The CDR3 coding sequence is TGCAGCGTTGAAGCCACCGGGACAGGCCAGTTCTTC. The encoded protein is CSVEATGTGQFF. The chain combines TRBV29-1 with TRBJ2-1; 8 bases fit TRBD1. Losses at the gene ends were 1 base for V and 13 bases for J; bases not matched to a gene: 6. CDR1 and CDR2 (germline): SQVTM, ANQGSEA. This CDR3 region has 12 residues.

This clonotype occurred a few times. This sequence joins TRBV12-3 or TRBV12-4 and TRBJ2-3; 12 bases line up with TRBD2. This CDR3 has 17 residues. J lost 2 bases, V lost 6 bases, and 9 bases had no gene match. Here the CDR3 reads CASSPRLAGEDTDTQYF. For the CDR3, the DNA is TGTGCCAGCAGCCCCAGACTAGCGGGGGAGGACACAGATACGCAGTATTTT.

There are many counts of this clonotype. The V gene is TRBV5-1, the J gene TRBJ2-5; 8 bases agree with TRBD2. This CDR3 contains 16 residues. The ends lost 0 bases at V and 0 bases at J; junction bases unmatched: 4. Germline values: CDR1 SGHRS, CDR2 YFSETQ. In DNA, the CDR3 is TGCGCCAGCAGCTTGGGACTAGCGTCAAACCAAGAGACCCAGTACTTC. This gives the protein CASSLGLASNQETQYF.

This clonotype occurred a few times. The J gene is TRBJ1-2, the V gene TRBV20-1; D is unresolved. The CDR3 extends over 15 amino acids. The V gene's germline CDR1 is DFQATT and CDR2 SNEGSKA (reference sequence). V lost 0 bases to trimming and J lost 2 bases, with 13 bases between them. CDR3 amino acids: CSARDLYLGNYGYTF. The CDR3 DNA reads TGCAGTGCTAGAGATCTATACTTAGGGAACTATGGCTACACCTTC.

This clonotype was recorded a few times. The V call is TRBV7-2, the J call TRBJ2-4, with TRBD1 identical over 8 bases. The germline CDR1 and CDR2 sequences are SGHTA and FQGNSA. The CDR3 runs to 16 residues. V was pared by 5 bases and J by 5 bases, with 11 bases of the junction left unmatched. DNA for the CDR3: TGTGCCAGCAGCCCATACTCGACAGGGGTAGAAAACATTCAGTACTTC. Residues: CASSPYSTGVENIQYF.

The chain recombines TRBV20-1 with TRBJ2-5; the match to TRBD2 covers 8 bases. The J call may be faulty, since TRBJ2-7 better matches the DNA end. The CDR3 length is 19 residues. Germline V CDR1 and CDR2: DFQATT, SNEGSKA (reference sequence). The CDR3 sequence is CSARDYFDPRAGDTYEQYF. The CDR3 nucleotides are TGCAGTGCTAGAGATTATTTCGACCCACGAGCGGGAGATACCTACGAGCAGTACTTC.

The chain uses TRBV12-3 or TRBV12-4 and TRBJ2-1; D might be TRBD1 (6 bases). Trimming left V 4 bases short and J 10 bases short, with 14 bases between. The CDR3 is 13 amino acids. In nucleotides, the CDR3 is TGTGCCAGCAGTTCTCTCCAGGGGAACGAGCAGTTCTTC. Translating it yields CASSSLQGNEQFF.

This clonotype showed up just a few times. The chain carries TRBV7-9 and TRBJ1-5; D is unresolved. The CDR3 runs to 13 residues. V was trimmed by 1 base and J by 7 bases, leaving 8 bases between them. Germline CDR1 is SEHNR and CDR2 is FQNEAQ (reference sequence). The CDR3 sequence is CASSLEGWQPQHF. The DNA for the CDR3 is TGTGCCAGCAGCTTAGAGGGTTGGCAGCCCCAGCATTTT.

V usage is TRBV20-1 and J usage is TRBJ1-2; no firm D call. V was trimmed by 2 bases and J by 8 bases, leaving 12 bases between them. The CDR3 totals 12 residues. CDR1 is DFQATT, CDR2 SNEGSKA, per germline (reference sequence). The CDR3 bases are TGCAGTGCTAGACGGTCCGTTGAGGGCTACACCTTC. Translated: CSARRSVEGYTF.

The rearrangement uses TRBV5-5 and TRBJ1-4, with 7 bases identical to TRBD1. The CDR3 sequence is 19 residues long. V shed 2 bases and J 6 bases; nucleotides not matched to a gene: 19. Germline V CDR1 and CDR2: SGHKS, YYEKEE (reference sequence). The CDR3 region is CASSFPYGTEGFLDEKLFF. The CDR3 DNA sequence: TGTGCCAGCAGCTTCCCGTATGGGACAGAGGGGTTTTTGGATGAAAAACTGTTTTTT.

The CDR3 sequence: CSARAPTGPHQPQHF. The CDR3 nucleotides read TGCAGTGCTAGAGCCCCGACAGGACCCCATCAGCCCCAGCATTTT. This rearrangement joins TRBV20-1 to TRBJ1-5; D possibly corresponds to TRBD1 (6 bases). V lost 1 base and J 5 bases, leaving 15 bases between the germline ends. The CDR3 sequence is 15 residues long. Germline V gene sequence: CDR1 DFQATT, CDR2 SNEGSKA (reference sequence).

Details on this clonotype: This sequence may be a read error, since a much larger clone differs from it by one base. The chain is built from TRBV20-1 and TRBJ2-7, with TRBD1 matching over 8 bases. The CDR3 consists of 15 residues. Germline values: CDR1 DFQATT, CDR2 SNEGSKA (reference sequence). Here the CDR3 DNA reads TGCAGTGCTAGAGAGACCGGGACAGGTTTCTACGACCAGTACTTC. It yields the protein CSARETGTGFYDQYF.

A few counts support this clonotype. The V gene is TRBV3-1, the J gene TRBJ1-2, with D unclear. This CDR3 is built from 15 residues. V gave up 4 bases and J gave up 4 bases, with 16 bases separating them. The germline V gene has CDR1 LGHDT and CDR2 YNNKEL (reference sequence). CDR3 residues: CASSPSIGPGYGYTF. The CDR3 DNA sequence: TGTGCCAGCAGCCCATCAATCGGGCCGGGCTATGGCTACACCTTC.

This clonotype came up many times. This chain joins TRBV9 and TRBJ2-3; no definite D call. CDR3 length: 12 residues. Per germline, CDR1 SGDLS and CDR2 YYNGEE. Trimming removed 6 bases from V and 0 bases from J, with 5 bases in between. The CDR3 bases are TGTGCCAGCACCGTGAGCACAGATACGCAGTATTTT. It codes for CASTVSTDTQYF.

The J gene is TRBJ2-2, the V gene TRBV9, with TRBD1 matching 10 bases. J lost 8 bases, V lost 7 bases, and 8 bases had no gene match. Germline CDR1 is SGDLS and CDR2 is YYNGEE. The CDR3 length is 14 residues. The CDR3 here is CASSRQGARGELFF. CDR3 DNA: TGTGCCAGCTCAAGACAGGGGGCGCGTGGGGAGCTGTTTTTT. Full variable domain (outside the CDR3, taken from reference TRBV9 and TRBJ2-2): DSGVTQTPKHLITATGQRVTLRCSPRSGDLSVYWYQQSLDQGLQFLIQYYNGEERAKGNILERFSAQQFPDLHSELNLSSLELGDSALYFCASSRQGARGELFFGEGSRLTVL.